Listed here are 17 T cell receptor beta chains from one sample, sequenced in a study of T cells after yellow fever vaccination. MiXCR, run by TCRdb on the 5' RACE reads, gives a single entry per CDR3 protein. The sample includes hundreds of thousands of distinct CDR3 sequences, 9% to 15% seen only once; the top ten take about 15%. The sequences come from PBMCs, collected on the day of the yellow fever booster vaccination. The source of these receptors is a man younger than 40 who received the YFV17D yellow fever vaccine.

This clonotype was recorded at least ten times. The chain links TRBV5-1 to TRBJ2-2; 8 positions match TRBD2. CDR1 SGHRS and CDR2 YFSETQ come from the germline V gene. The CDR3 is 14 amino acids. The V gene end was trimmed by 5 bases and the J gene end by 1 base; junction bases not matched to a gene: 1. CDR3 sequence reads: CASRTSGNTGELFF. The CDR3 DNA reads TGCGCCAGCAGAACTAGCGGGAACACCGGGGAGCTGTTTTTT.

There are many counts of this clonotype. The J gene is TRBJ2-7, the V gene TRBV3-1, with 7 bases that match TRBD2. The CDR3 is made up of 13 amino acids. Per germline, CDR1 LGHDT and CDR2 YNNKEL (reference sequence). After removal of 3 bases from V and 4 bases from J, the junction contained 3 bases not matched to a gene. This CDR3 reads CASSQGGVYEQYF. DNA for the CDR3: TGTGCCAGCAGCCAGGGAGGGGTGTACGAGCAGTACTTC.

The J gene is TRBJ2-7, the V gene TRBV25-1; the match to TRBD2 covers 7 bases. The germline V gene encodes CDR1 MGHDK and CDR2 SYGVNS. Trimming took 3 bases from V and 2 from J; bases not matched to a gene: 7. CDR3 length: 15 residues. The DNA for the CDR3 is TGTGCCAGCAGTGATCCGGGAGGAGGAACCTACGAGCAGTACTTC. This codes for CASSDPGGGTYEQYF.

On this clonotype itself: Relative to the germline gene, one junction end is altered; a read error may explain this. The chain has TRBV28 and TRBJ2-1; no clear D. Per germline, CDR1 MDHEN and CDR2 SYDVKM. The CDR3 length is 13 residues. The CDR3 spells CAISFLPRPEQFF. In DNA form, the CDR3 reads TGTGCCATCAGTTTCCTGCCGCGGCCTGAGCAGTTCTTC.

This chain connects TRBV5-1 to TRBJ2-5, with 7 bases matching TRBD1. With 0 bases clipped from V and 5 bases from J, the junction kept 7 bases outside the gene matches. This CDR3 contains 15 residues. Per the germline V gene, CDR1 is SGHRS and CDR2 is YFSETQ. The CDR3 DNA follows: TGCGCCAGCAGCTTGGGACAGGGACGAGGGGAGACCCAGTACTTC. This translates into CASSLGQGRGETQYF.

The chain uses TRBV5-6 and TRBJ2-5; the match to TRBD1 covers 8 bases. Germline V gives CDR1 SGHDT, CDR2 YYEEEE. This CDR3 contains 15 residues. V was pared by 5 bases and J by 2 bases, with 8 bases of the junction left unmatched. The CDR3 sequence is CASSPGGGGQETQYF. The CDR3 DNA reads as TGTGCCAGCAGTCCAGGGGGCGGCGGACAAGAGACCCAGTACTTC.

The V call is TRBV30, the J call TRBJ2-5; possibly TRBD2 for D (7 bases). The germline V gene has CDR1 GTSNPN and CDR2 SVGIG (reference sequence). V lost 0 bases and J 5 bases, leaving 13 bases between the germline ends. The CDR3 has 14 amino acids. CDR3 coding DNA: TGTGCCTGGAGTGTAGGGGGGGCAGGGGAGACCCAGTACTTC. It is translated as CAWSVGGAGETQYF.

The chain joins TRBV6-2 or TRBV6-3 to TRBJ2-2; no clear D. V lost 2 bases and J lost 0, with 7 bases in between. Germline-derived CDR1 and CDR2 are MNHEY and SVGEGT. The CDR3 is made up of 15 amino acids. CDR3 coding DNA: TGTGCCAGCAGTTACGTCCGATCGAACACCGGGGAGCTGTTTTTT. Its protein product is CASSYVRSNTGELFF.

The genes are TRBV29-1 and TRBJ1-1; D unresolved. V was shortened by 4 bases and J by 1 base, with 10 bases between the two germline ends. The CDR3 has 13 amino acids. The germline V gene has CDR1 SQVTM and CDR2 ANQGSEA. CDR3 nucleotides: TGCAGCGTTGCAGGCCGACAGAACACTGAAGCTTTCTTT. Its protein is CSVAGRQNTEAFF. Complete variable domain (other parts from reference TRBV29-1 and TRBJ1-1): SAVISQKPSRDICQRGTSLTIQCQVDSQVTMMFWYRQQPGQSLTLIATANQGSEATYESGFVIDKFPISRPNLTFSTLTVSNMSPEDSSIYLCSVAGRQNTEAFFGQGTRLTVV.

This clonotype has a handful of counts. The chain employs TRBV2 and TRBJ1-5, with D unresolved. This CDR3 comprises 14 residues. CDR1 is SNHLY, CDR2 FYNNEI, per germline. V was shortened by 3 bases and J by 5 bases, with 11 bases between the two germline ends. CDR3 DNA sequence: TGTGCCAGCAGTGAGGGGAGGTTTGATCAGCCCCAGCATTTT. Translated, it gives CASSEGRFDQPQHF.

CDR3 loop: CASSAGIGTSGNNEQFF. CDR3 DNA: TGCGCCAGCAGCGCGGGTATCGGGACTAGCGGGAACAATGAGCAGTTCTTC. This sequence joins TRBV5-1 and TRBJ2-1; 13 bases agree with TRBD2. Unmatched junction bases numbered 9, after V lost 4 bases and J lost 5 bases. The CDR3 totals 17 residues. Germline-derived CDR1 and CDR2 are SGHRS and YFSETQ.

This chain connects TRBV19 to TRBJ2-1; 9 bases are shared with TRBD2. The CDR3 is 16 residues long. The trim removed 3 bases at V and 5 bases at J, leaving 8 bases unmatched. Germline V gives CDR1 LNHDA, CDR2 SQIVND (reference sequence). The CDR3: CASSIRAGGFHNEQFF. CDR3 bases: TGTGCCAGTAGTATCCGGGCGGGAGGGTTCCACAATGAGCAGTTCTTC.

This clonotype was counted a few times. V usage is TRBV20-1 and J usage is TRBJ2-7; D is undetermined. V dropped 0 bases and J dropped 1 base, with 7 bases sitting between them. Germline V gene data show CDR1 as DFQATT and CDR2 as SNEGSKA (reference sequence). The CDR3 runs to 13 residues. Here the CDR3 reads CSARDVRSYEQYF. CDR3 nucleotide sequence: TGCAGTGCTAGAGATGTACGGTCCTACGAGCAGTACTTC.

In this sample, this clonotype turned up many times. This sequence joins TRBV5-1 and TRBJ2-7, with 8 bases matching TRBD1. Trimming removed 4 bases from V and 1 base from J; junction bases left unmatched: 7. The germline CDR1 and CDR2 sequences are SGHRS and YFSETQ. CDR3 length: 15 residues. Here the CDR3 reads CASSAEGQVSYEQYF. DNA of the CDR3: TGCGCCAGCAGCGCGGAGGGACAGGTATCCTACGAGCAGTACTTC.

Many counts were recorded for this clonotype. The chain has TRBV18 and TRBJ2-5; possible D gene TRBD2, 5 bases. There are 13 residues in the CDR3. In germline, CDR1 is KGHSH, CDR2 LQKENI. V lost 8 bases and J 0 bases, leaving 10 bases between the germline ends. As DNA, the CDR3 is TGTGCCAGCAGCCGGGATAACCAAGAGACCCAGTACTTC. Translating it yields CASSRDNQETQYF.

The J gene is TRBJ2-3, the V gene TRBV12-3 or TRBV12-4; D uncertain. This CDR3 is built from 14 residues. V was trimmed by 5 bases and J by 2 bases, leaving 11 bases between them. CDR3 nucleotide sequence: TGTGCCAGCAGTCCCTTAACTAACACAGATACGCAGTATTTT. This sequence encodes CASSPLTNTDTQYF.

This clonotype has just a few counts. The CDR3, as DNA: TGTGCCAGCAGCGCTCGGTGGGAGACAGATACGCAGTATTTT. Amino acid sequence: CASSARWETDTQYF. The rearrangement joins TRBV28 to TRBJ2-3, with a tentative D call TRBD2 (5 bases). Trimming stripped 6 bases from V and 3 bases from J, with 13 bases between. From germline, CDR1 is MDHEN and CDR2 SYDVKM. There are 14 residues in the CDR3.